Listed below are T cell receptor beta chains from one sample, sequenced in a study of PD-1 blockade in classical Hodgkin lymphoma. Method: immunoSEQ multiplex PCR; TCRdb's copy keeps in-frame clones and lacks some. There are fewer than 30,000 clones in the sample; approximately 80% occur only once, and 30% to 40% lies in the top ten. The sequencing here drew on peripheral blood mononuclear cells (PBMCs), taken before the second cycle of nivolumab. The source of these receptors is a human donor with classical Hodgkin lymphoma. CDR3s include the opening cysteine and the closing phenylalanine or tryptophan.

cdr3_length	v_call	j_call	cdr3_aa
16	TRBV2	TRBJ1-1	CASSELGQPMNTEAFF
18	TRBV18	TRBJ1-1	CASSPSQGYPGSSTEAFF
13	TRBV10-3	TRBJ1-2	CAISEGQLYGYTF
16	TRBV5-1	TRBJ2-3	CASSPAGSGLADTQYF
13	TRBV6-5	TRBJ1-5	CASSLNIYQPQHF
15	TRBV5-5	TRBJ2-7	CASSLATSGGYEQYF
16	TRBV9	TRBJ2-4	CASSLSGGLSQNIQYF
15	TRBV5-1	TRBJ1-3	CASSLNGISGNTIYF
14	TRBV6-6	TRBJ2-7	CASSYSTLTYEQYF
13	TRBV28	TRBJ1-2	CASSVHLVYGYTF
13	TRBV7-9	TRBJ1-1	CASSARGGTEAFF
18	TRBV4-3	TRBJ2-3	CASSQDRPAGGGADTQYF
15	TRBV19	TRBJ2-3	CASSIGPYSADTQYF
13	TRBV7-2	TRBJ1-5	CASTRQEGQPQHF
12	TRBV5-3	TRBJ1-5	CARTQERAPQHF
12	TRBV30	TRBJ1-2	CAWRVNLEGYTF
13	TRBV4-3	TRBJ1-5	CASSQGENQPQHF
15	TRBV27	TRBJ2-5	CASSARDSARETQYF
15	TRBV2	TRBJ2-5	CASSEEAGVGETQYF
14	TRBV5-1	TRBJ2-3	CASSLVLNTDTQYF
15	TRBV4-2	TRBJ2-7	CASSPSLRQGYEQYF
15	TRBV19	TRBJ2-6	CASSIDSSGANVLTF
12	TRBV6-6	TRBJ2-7	CASSYTGLALDF
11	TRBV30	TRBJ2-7	CACDRGHEQYF
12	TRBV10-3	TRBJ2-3	CAISGSGDTQYF
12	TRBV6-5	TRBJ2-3	CASSFDTDTQYF
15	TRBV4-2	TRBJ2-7	CASSQAGTNSYEQYF
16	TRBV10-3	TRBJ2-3	CAIRISGTGEMDTQYF
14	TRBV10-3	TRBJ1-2	CAISPLGTGYGYTF
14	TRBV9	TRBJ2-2	CASSLRPGAGELFF
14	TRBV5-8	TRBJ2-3	CASSLVGVVGTQYF
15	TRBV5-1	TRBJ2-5	CASSFGSGRGETQYF
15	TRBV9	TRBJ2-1	CASSLTASSYNEQFF
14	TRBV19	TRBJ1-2	CASSIGGANYGYTF